One TCR beta chain is described in this entry. This CDR3 is built from 13 residues. The J segment lost 8 bases and the V segment lost 3 bases, leaving 6 bases of the junction unmatched. Germline CDR1 MNHNS, CDR2 SASEGT. This sample was taken from a study of T cell changes during pregnancy in multiple sclerosis. Some clones are missing from TCRdb's copy, which holds only in-frame ones; the method was immunoSEQ multiplex PCR. Among 70,000 to 80,000 clones listed, 92% were seen once. This specimen consisted of peripheral blood, obtained after pregnancy. The J gene is TRBJ1-2, the V gene TRBV6-1; TRBD1 matches 7 bases. The sequence came from a female donor in good health, enrolled as a control in a pregnancy study. The CDR3 sequence is CASSEQGVGGYTF. The DNA of the CDR3 is TGTGCCAGCAGTGAGCAGGGGGTAGGCGGCTACACCTTC.